The clone carrying this TCR beta chain was seen a single time. This sample was included in a study of blood T cell repertoires in COVID-19. Germline trimming cut 3 bases from V and 4 bases from J; bases unmatched to any gene: 7. Per germline, CDR1 SGHNT and CDR2 YYREEE (reference sequence). There are 16 residues in the CDR3. Study processing details: Amplification of reference gene primers provided the estimated nucleated cell counts. Only in-frame clones appear in the TCRdb table, and some are missing; sequencing was by immunoSEQ multiplex PCR. V and J calls and clone size come straight from that table; D and trimming were deduced from the DNA. The table includes about 400,000 clones, 89% detected once.

The sequence was obtained from a man aged 40-55 years with acute or convalescent COVID-19. The sample taken for sequencing was peripheral blood. The chain is built from TRBV5-4 and TRBJ2-1; 10 bases match TRBD2. CDR3 sequence: CASSSPLAGTYNEQFF. CDR3 DNA sequence: TGTGCCAGCAGCTCCCCACTAGCGGGGACTTACAATGAGCAGTTCTTC.